This T cell receptor (beta chain) stems from a study of CD8 T cells in Susac syndrome. After extraction with the RNeasy kit, roughly 0.45 to 1 ug of the RNA was reverse transcribed using random hexamers. MiXCR was run by TCRdb on the immunoSEQ multiplex PCR reads, yielding one entry per CDR3 protein. This table holds some 120,000 distinct CDR3 sequences, around 94% found once. V was trimmed by 3 bases and J by 6 bases, leaving 6 bases between them. This CDR3 comprises 12 residues. Germline-derived CDR1 and CDR2 are KGHSH and LQKENI. The sequenced sample was CD4+ T cells from PBMCs. The clonotype comes from a human donor in good health. The chain combines TRBV18 with TRBJ2-1; tentative D call: TRBD2 (5 bases). CDR3 nucleotides: TGTGCCAGCTCACCCGAGGGCAATGAGCAGTTCTTC. As protein: CASSPEGNEQFF.